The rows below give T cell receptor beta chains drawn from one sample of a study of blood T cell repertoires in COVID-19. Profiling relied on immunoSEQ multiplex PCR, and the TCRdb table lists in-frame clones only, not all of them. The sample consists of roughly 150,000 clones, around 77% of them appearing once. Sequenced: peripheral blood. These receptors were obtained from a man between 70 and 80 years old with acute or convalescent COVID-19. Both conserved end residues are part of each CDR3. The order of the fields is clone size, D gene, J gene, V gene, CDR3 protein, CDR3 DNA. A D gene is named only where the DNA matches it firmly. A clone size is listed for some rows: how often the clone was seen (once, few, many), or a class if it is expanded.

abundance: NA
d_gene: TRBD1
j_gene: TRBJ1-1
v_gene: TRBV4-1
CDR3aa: CASSAQGGPEAFF
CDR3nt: TGCGCCAGCAGCGCCCAGGGGGGCCCTGAAGCTTTCTTT

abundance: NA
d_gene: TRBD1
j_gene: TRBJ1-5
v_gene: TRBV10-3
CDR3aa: CAISDWTGGRDQPQHF
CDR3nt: TGTGCCATCAGTGATTGGACAGGGGGACGGGATCAGCCCCAGCATTTT

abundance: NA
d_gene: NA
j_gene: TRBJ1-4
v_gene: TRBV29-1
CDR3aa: CSVTFGTPGGTNEKLFF
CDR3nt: TGCAGCGTTACGTTTGGGACCCCCGGGGGGACTAATGAAAAACTGTTTTTT

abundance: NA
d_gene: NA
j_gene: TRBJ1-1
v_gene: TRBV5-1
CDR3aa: CASSLDLTGNTEAFF
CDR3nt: TGCGCCAGCAGCTTGGACCTGACAGGGAACACTGAAGCTTTCTTT

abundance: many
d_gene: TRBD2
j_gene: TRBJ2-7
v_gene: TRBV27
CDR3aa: CASSLSPSGSFYEQYF
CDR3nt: TGTGCCAGCAGTTTATCGCCTAGCGGGAGCTTTTACGAGCAGTACTTC

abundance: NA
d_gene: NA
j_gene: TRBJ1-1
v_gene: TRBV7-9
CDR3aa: CASSLYGKQTEAFF
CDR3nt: TGTGCCAGCAGCTTATACGGGAAGCAAACTGAAGCTTTCTTT

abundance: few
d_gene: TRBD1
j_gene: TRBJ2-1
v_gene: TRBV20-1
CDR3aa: CSANERTGWDEQFF
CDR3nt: TGCAGTGCTAATGAAAGGACAGGGTGGGATGAGCAGTTCTTC

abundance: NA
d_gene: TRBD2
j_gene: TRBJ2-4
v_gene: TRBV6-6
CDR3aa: CASSYAGGPGLIQYF
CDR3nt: TGTGCCAGCAGTTACGCGGGAGGGCCTGGCCTCATTCAGTACTTC

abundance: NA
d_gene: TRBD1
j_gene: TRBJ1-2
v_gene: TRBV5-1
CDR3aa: CASSFGQGDYGYTF
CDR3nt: TGCGCCAGCAGCTTCGGACAGGGGGACTATGGCTACACCTTC

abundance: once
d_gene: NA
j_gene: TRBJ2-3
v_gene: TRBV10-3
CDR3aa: CAISDSTRADTQYF
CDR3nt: TGTGCCATCAGCGATAGCACTAGAGCAGATACGCAGTATTTT

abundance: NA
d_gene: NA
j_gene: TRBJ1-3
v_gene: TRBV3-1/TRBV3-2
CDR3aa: CASSRGGAVSSGNTIYF
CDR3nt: TGTGCCAGCAGCCGCGGAGGAGCGGTTAGCTCTGGAAACACCATATATTTT

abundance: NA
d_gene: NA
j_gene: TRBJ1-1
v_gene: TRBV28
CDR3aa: CASNFMNTEAFF
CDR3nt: TGTGCCAGCAACTTTATGAACACTGAAGCTTTCTTT

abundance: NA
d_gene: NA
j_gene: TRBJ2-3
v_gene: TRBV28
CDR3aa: CASREGPDTQYF
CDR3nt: TGTGCCAGCAGGGAGGGCCCAGATACGCAGTATTTT

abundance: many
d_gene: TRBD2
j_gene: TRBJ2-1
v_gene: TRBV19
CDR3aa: CASGRLRTSGSFGEQFF
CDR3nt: TGTGCCAGTGGCCGCCTTAGGACTAGCGGGAGTTTCGGTGAGCAGTTCTTC

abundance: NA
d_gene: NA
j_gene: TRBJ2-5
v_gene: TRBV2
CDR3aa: CASSPVRQGGETQYF
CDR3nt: TGTGCCAGCAGTCCCGTCCGGCAGGGAGGAGAGACCCAGTACTTC

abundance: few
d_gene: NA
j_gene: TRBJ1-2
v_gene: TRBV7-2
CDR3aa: CASRRKDSNYGYTF
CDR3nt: TGTGCCAGCAGGAGAAAGGACAGCAACTATGGCTACACCTTC

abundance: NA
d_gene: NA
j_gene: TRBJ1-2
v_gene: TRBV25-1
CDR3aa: CASGGEAGVIGYTF
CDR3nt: TGTGCCAGCGGGGGGGAGGCAGGGGTGATTGGCTACACCTTC

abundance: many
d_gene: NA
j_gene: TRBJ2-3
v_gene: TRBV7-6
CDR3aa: CASSSASDPTDTQYF
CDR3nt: TGTGCCAGCAGCTCAGCTAGCGATCCCACAGATACGCAGTATTTT

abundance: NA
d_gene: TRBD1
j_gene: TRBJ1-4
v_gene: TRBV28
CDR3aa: CASSRSAGQGREKLFF
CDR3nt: TGTGCCAGCAGTCGCTCAGCGGGACAGGGGAGAGAAAAACTGTTTTTT

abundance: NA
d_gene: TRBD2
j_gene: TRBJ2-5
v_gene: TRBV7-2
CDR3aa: CASSPRRGGQETQYF
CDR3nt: TGTGCCAGCAGCCCTCGGCGGGGGGGACAAGAGACCCAGTACTTC

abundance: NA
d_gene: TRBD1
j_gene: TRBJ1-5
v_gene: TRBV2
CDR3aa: CASIRDRGGYSNQPQHF
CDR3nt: TGTGCCAGCATTAGGGACAGGGGGGGATATAGCAATCAGCCCCAGCATTTT

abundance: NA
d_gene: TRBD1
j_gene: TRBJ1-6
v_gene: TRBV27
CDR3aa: CASNPGTGGNSPLHF
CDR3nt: TGTGCCAGCAACCCCGGGACAGGGGGCAATTCACCCCTCCACTTT

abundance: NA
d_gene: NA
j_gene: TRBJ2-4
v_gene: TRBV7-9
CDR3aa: CASSLSDNIQYF
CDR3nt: TGTGCCAGCAGCTTGTCAGATAACATTCAGTACTTC